The 30 T cell receptor beta chains in this list originate from one sample, sequenced in a study of early T cells in non-severe SARS-CoV-2 infection. MiXCR, applied by TCRdb to the 5' RACE reads, yields one record per CDR3 protein. The top ten hold 3% to 4% of the sample, which has 45,000 to 60,000 distinct CDR3 sequences, 7.7% seen once. Source material: whole blood. The receptor set was obtained from an adult who was a healthcare worker with PCR-confirmed SARS-CoV-2 infection or an uninfected control (not recorded which).

This clonotype occurred many times. V usage is TRBV4-1 and J usage is TRBJ2-1; 10 nucleotides line up with TRBD2. Losses at the gene ends were 4 bases for V and 7 bases for J; bases not matched to a gene: 7. The CDR3 runs to 15 residues. In germline, CDR1 is MGHRA, CDR2 YSYEKL. CDR3 protein: CASSPRASGSNEQFF. As DNA, the CDR3 is TGCGCCAGCAGCCCCCGAGCTAGCGGGAGTAATGAGCAGTTCTTC.

This clonotype was observed a few times. The chain employs TRBV20-1 and TRBJ2-7; 7 bases align to TRBD2. The CDR3 runs to 13 residues. Germline trimming cut 6 bases from V and 4 bases from J; bases unmatched to any gene: 9. Germline V CDR1 and CDR2: DFQATT, SNEGSKA (reference sequence). DNA for the CDR3: TGCAGTGCGCCCCGGGGGAGGGAATACGAGCAGTACTTC. Amino acid sequence: CSAPRGREYEQYF.

This clonotype came up a few times. V gene TRBV20-1 combines with J gene TRBJ1-1; D is perhaps TRBD1 (5 bases). Trimming removed 0 bases from V and 11 bases from J, with 13 bases in between. This CDR3 has 12 residues. Germline V gene data show CDR1 as DFQATT and CDR2 as SNEGSKA (reference sequence). CDR3 loop: CSARDPDTEAFF. CDR3 sequence (DNA): TGCAGTGCTAGAGATCCGGACACGGAGGCTTTCTTT.

The chain links TRBV5-1 to TRBJ1-1; unclear D gene. Looked up from germline, CDR1 is SGHRS and CDR2 is YFSETQ. The CDR3 consists of 13 residues. V was cut by 4 bases and J by 3 bases, with 10 bases left in between. The CDR3 here is CASSRKMDTEAFF. The CDR3 DNA reads TGCGCCAGCAGCAGAAAAATGGACACTGAAGCTTTCTTT.

This clonotype was counted at least ten times. This chain connects TRBV7-6 to TRBJ2-7; 9 nucleotides align to TRBD1. The CDR3 has 15 amino acids. V trimming: 5 bases; J trimming: 4 bases; junction bases outside the gene matches: 9. CDR1 is SGHVS and CDR2 is FNYEAQ in the germline V gene. CDR3 in DNA: TGTGCCAGCAGCCAGTCGACAGGGGGTAGTTACGAGCAGTACTTC. This translates into CASSQSTGGSYEQYF.

Ten or more counts support this clonotype. This rearrangement joins TRBV7-6 to TRBJ2-6; D is undetermined. Germline V gene data show CDR1 as SGHVS and CDR2 as FNYEAQ. This CDR3 contains 15 residues. V dropped 6 bases and J dropped 1 base, with 10 bases sitting between them. The CDR3: CASSFSGSGANVLTF. DNA of the CDR3: TGTGCCAGCAGTTTCTCAGGATCTGGGGCCAACGTCCTGACTTTC.

This chain connects TRBV3-1 to TRBJ1-1, with D uncertain. CDR3 length: 14 amino acids. Germline loops: CDR1 LGHDT, CDR2 YNNKEL (reference sequence). Trimming pared 2 bases from V and 2 bases from J, leaving 9 bases between. Here the CDR3 reads CASSQLAGNTEAFF. The CDR3 DNA sequence: TGTGCCAGCAGCCAATTGGCCGGAAACACTGAAGCTTTCTTT.

The V and J genes are TRBV5-1 and TRBJ1-1, with 7 bases lining up with TRBD1. Germline CDR1 reads SGHRS; CDR2 reads YFSETQ. This CDR3 contains 17 residues. Trimming removed 2 bases from V and 1 base from J; junction bases left unmatched: 11. In DNA, the CDR3 is TGCGCCAGCAGCTTCCAGACAGGGACCCACTCGAACACTGAAGCTTTCTTT. Translating it yields CASSFQTGTHSNTEAFF.

The CDR3 is CSARLTSGDEQYF. CDR3 DNA sequence: TGCAGTGCTAGGCTCACCTCAGGGGATGAGCAGTACTTC. The chain recombines TRBV20-1 with TRBJ2-7, with TRBD1 as a possible D gene (6 bases). The V gene's germline CDR1 is DFQATT and CDR2 SNEGSKA (reference sequence). Trimming took off 3 bases at V and 7 bases at J, with 16 bases between the two ends. The CDR3 runs to 13 residues.

This clonotype was counted between two and nine times. The chain recombines TRBV7-2 with TRBJ1-5, with TRBD1 as a possible D gene (6 bases). The germline CDR1 and CDR2 sequences are SGHTA and FQGNSA. This CDR3 is built from 14 residues. Trimming left V 4 bases short and J 3 bases short, with 10 bases between. CDR3 in amino acids: CASSSRGTNQPQHF. In DNA, the CDR3 is TGTGCCAGCAGCTCCAGGGGTACCAATCAGCCCCAGCATTTT.

The CDR3 sequence is CASSIEGGLAGDEQFF. The DNA for the CDR3 is TGTGCCAGTAGTATAGAAGGGGGACTAGCGGGAGATGAGCAGTTCTTC. This chain connects TRBV19 to TRBJ2-1; TRBD2 aligns across 14 bases. Germline CDR1 and CDR2: LNHDA and SQIVND (reference sequence). Trimming removed 0 bases from V and 8 bases from J; junction bases left unmatched: 3. CDR3 size: 16 residues.

This clonotype was detected only a few times. The chain recombines TRBV18 with TRBJ2-5; D uncertain. The CDR3 totals 12 residues. V was shortened by 6 bases and J by 2 bases, with 7 bases between the two germline ends. In germline, CDR1 is KGHSH, CDR2 LQKENI. The CDR3 here is CASSPSQETQYF. CDR3 nucleotide sequence: TGTGCCAGCTCGCCGTCACAAGAGACCCAGTACTTC.

Many counts were recorded for this clonotype. The chain recombines TRBV4-1 with TRBJ1-1; D is undetermined. The germline gives CDR1 MGHRA, CDR2 YSYEKL. The V end lost 2 bases, the J end lost 8 bases, and 6 bases lay between the germline ends. The CDR3 is made up of 11 amino acids. The CDR3 here is CASSQSEEAFF. CDR3 bases: TGCGCCAGCAGCCAATCGGAGGAAGCTTTCTTT.

This clonotype was observed a handful of times. The chain recombines TRBV5-4 with TRBJ2-7; D may be TRBD2 (6 bases). Germline V gene sequence: CDR1 SGHNT, CDR2 YYREEE (reference sequence). The V gene lost 3 bases and the J gene lost 3 bases, with 16 bases spanning the gap. The CDR3 is 15 residues long. Here the CDR3 reads CASSSPSSSDYEQYF. The CDR3 DNA follows: TGTGCCAGCAGCTCGCCTTCGTCTAGCGACTACGAGCAGTACTTC.

As regards this clonotype: A much larger clonotype is one base distant, so this may be a read error. The CDR3 DNA reads as TGTACCAGCGGGGCAGGAACGAGCACAGATACGCAGTATTTT. This gives the protein CTSGAGTSTDTQYF. The chain recombines TRBV28 with TRBJ2-3, with 7 bases lining up with TRBD2. The CDR3 sequence is 14 residues long. Germline V gives CDR1 MDHEN, CDR2 SYDVKM.

J is TRBJ1-2 and V is TRBV18; D uncertain. The V gene lost 6 bases and the J gene lost 2 bases, with 7 bases spanning the gap. CDR1 and CDR2 (germline): KGHSH, LQKENI. This CDR3 comprises 12 residues. This CDR3 is CASSGRNYGYTF. In nucleotides, the CDR3 is TGTGCCAGCTCCGGCAGAAACTATGGCTACACCTTC.

The genes are TRBV19 and TRBJ1-5; no firm D call. The germline gives CDR1 LNHDA, CDR2 SQIVND (reference sequence). The CDR3 is 16 amino acids. Trimming removed 1 base from V and 4 bases from J, with 14 bases in between. CDR3 sequence reads: CASSIVLPTANQPQHF. The CDR3 DNA is TGTGCCAGTAGTATAGTTTTGCCTACCGCTAATCAGCCCCAGCATTTT.

This clonotype occurred many times. Germline is not matched at one junction end, which may reflect a read error. The genes are TRBV5-1 and TRBJ2-7; D not resolved. Germline V gives CDR1 SGHRS, CDR2 YFSETQ. This CDR3 comprises 14 residues. The CDR3 loop reads CSSSFQRPAYEQYF. In DNA form, the CDR3 reads TGCTCCAGCAGCTTCCAAAGGCCCGCCTACGAGCAGTACTTC. Variable domain in full (rest from reference TRBV5-1 and TRBJ2-7): KAGVTQTPRYLIKTRGQQVTLSCSPISGHRSVSWYQQTPGQGLQFLFEYFSETQRNKGNFPGRFSGRQFSNSRSEMNVSTLELGDSALYLCSSSFQRPAYEQYFGPGTRLTVT.

The chain combines TRBV7-9 with TRBJ2-3; no reliable D call. Trimming removed 6 bases from V and 6 bases from J, with 7 bases in between. The CDR3 totals 11 residues. The germline CDR1 and CDR2 sequences are SEHNR and FQNEAQ (reference sequence). CDR3 nucleotides: TGTGCCAGCAGTCCCCCGGATACGCAGTATTTT. Its protein product is CASSPPDTQYF. The full variable domain, in which reference TRBV7-9 and TRBJ2-3 provide the parts outside the CDR3, is DTGVSQNPRHKITKRGQNVTFRCDPISEHNRLYWYRQTLGQGPEFLTYFQNEAQLEKSRLLSDRFSAERPKGSFSTLEIQRTEQGDSAMYLCASSPPDTQYFGPGTRLTVL.

This clonotype was found many times. V and J are TRBV12-3 or TRBV12-4 and TRBJ2-7; D uncertain. The CDR3 spans 11 residues. V was pared by 6 bases and J by 6 bases, with 9 bases between. CDR3 bases: TGTGCCAGCAGGTCGGAGATCGAGCAGTACTTC. Its protein product is CASRSEIEQYF.

This clonotype was seen a few times. The chain links TRBV13 to TRBJ1-1; a weak D match, TRBD1 (5 bases). The V gene lost 3 bases and the J gene lost 1 base, with 9 bases spanning the gap. The CDR3 is 14 residues long. Germline V gene sequence: CDR1 PRHDT, CDR2 FYEKMQ (reference sequence). This chain's CDR3 is CASSFWGTNTEAFF. CDR3 DNA sequence: TGTGCCAGCAGCTTCTGGGGGACGAACACTGAAGCTTTCTTT.

The gene calls are TRBV29-1 and TRBJ2-7, with D unresolved. Trimming removed 5 bases from V and 1 base from J, with 15 bases in between. The CDR3 loop spans 14 amino acids. CDR1 SQVTM and CDR2 ANQGSEA come from the germline V gene. The CDR3, as DNA: TGCAGCGTTTCTTTACTGGAGACTTCCTACGAGCAGTACTTC. Translating gives CSVSLLETSYEQYF.

This clonotype was observed many times. The chain carries TRBV20-1 and TRBJ2-7, with no clear D. Trimming shortened V by 5 bases and J by 3 bases, and 11 bases separated the two germline ends. CDR1 is DFQATT and CDR2 is SNEGSKA in the germline V gene (reference sequence). CDR3 length equals 12 residues. CDR3 in DNA: TGCAGTGCTCACGCCGCGAACTACGAGCAGTACTTC. This codes for CSAHAANYEQYF.

This clonotype has only a few counts. This chain joins TRBV19 and TRBJ2-1, with 9 nucleotides matching TRBD1. The germline gives CDR1 LNHDA, CDR2 SQIVND (reference sequence). V lost 5 bases, J lost 12 bases, and 17 bases stayed unmatched. The CDR3 has 16 residues. CDR3 residues: CASSPQGTGIRSVQFF. As DNA, the CDR3 is TGTGCCAGTAGTCCCCAAGGGACAGGGATTAGGAGTGTGCAGTTCTTC.

This clonotype showed up many times. The chain uses TRBV20-1 and TRBJ2-5; D is ambiguous. This CDR3 has 14 amino acids. The V gene's germline CDR1 is DFQATT and CDR2 SNEGSKA (reference sequence). Trimming took off 3 bases at V and 0 bases at J, with 11 bases between the two ends. The DNA of the CDR3 is TGCAGTGCTAGCGTCCCCCCCAACCAAGAGACCCAGTACTTC. It yields the protein CSASVPPNQETQYF.

This clonotype showed up just a few times. V is TRBV28 and J is TRBJ2-7, with TRBD2 identical over 7 bases. The J segment lost 0 bases and the V segment lost 6 bases, leaving 5 bases of the junction unmatched. The CDR3 is made up of 14 amino acids. Germline assignment: CDR1 MDHEN and CDR2 SYDVKM. In nucleotides, the CDR3 is TGTGCCAGCAGCATTAGCGGGTTCTCCTACGAGCAGTACTTC. Translating it yields CASSISGFSYEQYF. The variable domain in full, with the rest retrieved from reference TRBV28 and TRBJ2-7, is DVKVTQSSRYLVKRTGEKVFLECVQDMDHENMFWYRQDPGLGLRLIYFSYDVKMKEKGDIPEGYSVSREKKERFSLILESASTNQTSMYLCASSISGFSYEQYFGPGTRLTVT.

At least ten counts were recorded for this clonotype. The chain has TRBV18 and TRBJ2-5; TRBD1 matches at 9 bases. V shed 8 bases, J shed 2 bases, and the junction held 6 bases outside the gene matches. The CDR3 has 14 amino acids. Germline CDR1 KGHSH, CDR2 LQKENI. The CDR3 loop reads CASTRDRVQETQYF. CDR3 bases: TGTGCCAGCACCCGGGACAGGGTACAAGAGACCCAGTACTTC.

Many counts were recorded for this clonotype. V and J are TRBV7-8 and TRBJ1-1; no clear D gene. The V end lost 0 bases, the J end lost 5 bases, and 13 bases lay between the germline ends. Germline values: CDR1 SGHVS, CDR2 FQNEAQ. CDR3 length: 15 residues. The CDR3 DNA reads as TGTGCCAGCAGCTTAGCGCAGATCCAGCGGACTGAAGCTTTCTTT. This translates into CASSLAQIQRTEAFF.

This clonotype was seen repeatedly, ten times or more. The chain carries TRBV14 and TRBJ2-3, with 12 bases that match TRBD1. The CDR3 has 17 amino acids. The V segment lost 2 bases and the J segment 3 bases; nucleotides outside the gene matches: 6. In germline, CDR1 is SGHDN, CDR2 FVKESK. The chain's CDR3 is CASSQKPGQGATDTQYF. CDR3 nucleotide sequence: TGTGCCAGCAGCCAAAAACCGGGACAGGGGGCTACAGATACGCAGTATTTT. Based on the CDR3 plus reference TRBV14 and TRBJ2-3, the full variable domain is EAGVTQFPSHSVIEKGQTVTLRCDPISGHDNLYWYRRVMGKEIKFLLHFVKESKQDESGMPNNRFLAERTGGTYSTLKVQPAELEDSGVYFCASSQKPGQGATDTQYFGPGTRLTVL.

This clonotype was recorded a few times. V and J are TRBV6-1 and TRBJ2-1; D not resolved. V lost 2 bases and J lost 0, with 5 bases in between. The CDR3 is 14 amino acids. Germline V gene lookup returns CDR1 MNHNS and CDR2 SASEGT. This chain's CDR3 is CASSEYASYNEQFF. In DNA form, the CDR3 reads TGTGCCAGCAGTGAATATGCCTCCTACAATGAGCAGTTCTTC.